This T cell receptor beta chain derives from a study of T-cell reconstitution after alpha-beta-depleted transplantation in children. Study-level results: Newly generated T cells supplied most T-cell counts and diversity one year post-transplant. Surviving recipient T cells and thymic progenitors accounted for the high day-60 TCRbeta diversity observed in some patients. Expanded clones from the graft, numbering several hundred, reportedly supplied alpha-beta T cells about two months after transplant.

In its sample, this clonotype was seen many times. Antigen specificity is unknown. The ends lost 3 bases at V and 7 bases at J; junction bases unmatched: 8. The CDR3 consists of 15 residues. The germline gives CDR1 LGHDT, CDR2 YNNKEL (reference sequence). During its preparation, the TCRbeta library received unique molecular identifiers. TCRdb re-analysed the PCR reads in MiXCR, keeping a single row per CDR3 protein. Among 550,000 to 600,000 distinct CDR3 sequences listed, more than 20% were seen once. This TCR came from a boy under three years old who had a stem cell transplant for acute myeloid leukemia, so the T cells may come from the graft donor. The J gene is TRBJ2-1, the V gene TRBV3-1; 8 nucleotides match TRBD2. This sample comprised PBMCs, mostly from graft donor cells, obtained 360 days after TCRalphabeta/CD19-depleted stem cell transplant. The CDR3 nucleotides are TGTGCCAGCAGCCATAGCGGGGTGTCCCAAAATGAGCAGTTCTTC. The encoded protein is CASSHSGVSQNEQFF.